The entry that follows covers one T cell receptor (beta chain) sequence. Its antigen is still unknown. These data come from a study of T cell responses to AZD1222 COVID-19 vaccine. For the study at large: Recipients boosted at about 4 weeks or about 12 weeks are pooled.

General observations from the study: Donors were mostly white British, more females; clonal diversity possibly underestimated. The peak T cell response came first, and repertoires were sampled only after it.

The data were produced by immunoSEQ multiplex PCR, yet TCRdb's version contains in-frame clones alone and is incomplete. The table shows about 110,000 clones, with about 86% occurring only once. The CDR3 consists of 16 residues. In germline, CDR1 is SGHNT, CDR2 YYREEE (reference sequence). Losses at the gene ends were 3 bases for V and 5 bases for J; bases not matched to a gene: 13. V usage is TRBV5-4 and J usage is TRBJ2-5; 7 bases agree with TRBD2. The input for sequencing was peripheral blood, taken on day 0 of AZD1222 vaccination. The clonotype was recovered from an adult in good health. Here the CDR3 reads CASSYTGLVRGETQYF. The DNA for the CDR3 is TGTGCCAGCAGCTATACCGGACTAGTGAGGGGTGAGACCCAGTACTTC.